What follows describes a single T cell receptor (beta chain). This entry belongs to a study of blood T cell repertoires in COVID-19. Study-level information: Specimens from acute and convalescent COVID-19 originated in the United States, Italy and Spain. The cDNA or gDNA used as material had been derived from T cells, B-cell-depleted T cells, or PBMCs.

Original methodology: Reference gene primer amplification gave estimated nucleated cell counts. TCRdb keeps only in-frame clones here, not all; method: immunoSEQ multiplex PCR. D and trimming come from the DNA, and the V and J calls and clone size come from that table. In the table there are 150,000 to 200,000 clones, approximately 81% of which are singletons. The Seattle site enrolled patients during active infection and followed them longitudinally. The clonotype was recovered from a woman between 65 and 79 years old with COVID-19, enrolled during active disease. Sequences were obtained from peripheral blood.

CDR3 loop: CASSQEHLNTEAFF. CDR3 in DNA: TGTGCCAGCAGCCAAGAACACCTGAACACTGAAGCTTTCTTT. V and J are TRBV6-6 and TRBJ1-1, with unresolved D. Germline V gene sequence: CDR1 MNHNY, CDR2 SVGAGI (reference sequence). This CDR3 has 14 residues. The germline V and J ends were trimmed by 6 bases and 0 bases, with 11 bases remaining between them.